Sequencing of this T cell receptor beta chain was carried out in a study of tumor-infiltrating lymphocytes in oesophageal squamous cell carcinoma. MiXCR was run by TCRdb on the PCR reads, yielding one entry per CDR3 protein. The repertoire holds 21,000 or so distinct CDR3 sequences, 35% to 40% seen once, with around two fifths in the top ten. The germline gives CDR1 MNHEY, CDR2 SVGAGI. The CDR3 numbers 17 amino acids, ends counted. A remark on this clonotype: The conserved phenylalanine or tryptophan is not found at the CDR3 terminus, so this likely reflects a read error. The DNA is left out, because the CDR3 cannot be placed on it with certainty; the CDR3 is given as TCRdb lists it.

The sample was esophageal tumor tissue. The origin of this receptor is a male donor with esophageal squamous cell carcinoma. The genes are TRBV6-5 and TRBJ2-5; TRBD1, the table's D call, was not compared with the DNA. The CDR3 protein is CASSPGQARLYGYTFGS.